These 31 T cell receptor beta chains were all obtained from the same sample, sequenced in a study of CD4 and CD8 cells across lung adenocarcinoma regions. TCRdb called the PCR reads again in MiXCR, with one record for every CDR3 protein. The table shows about 25,000 distinct CDR3 sequences, with roughly half occurring only once. Sample: CD4+ T cells from the center of a lung tumor. The receptor source for this set is a male donor with lung adenocarcinoma. The CD4 and CD8 labels of this study may be unreliable.

The CDR3 protein is CASSLFAVDTQYF. The CDR3 coding sequence is TGTGCCAGCAGCTTATTTGCCGTGGATACGCAGTATTTT. V is TRBV7-2 and J is TRBJ2-3; D is unclear. V lost 2 bases and J lost 6, with 9 bases in between. The germline CDR1 and CDR2 sequences are SGHTA and FQGNSA. CDR3 length equals 13 residues. Using reference TRBV7-2 and TRBJ2-3 for the parts outside the CDR3, the full variable domain is GAGVSQSPSNKVTEKGKDVELRCDPISGHTALYWYRQSLGQGLEFLIYFQGNSAPDKSGLPSDRFSAERTGGSVSTLTIQRTQQEDSAVYLCASSLFAVDTQYFGPGTRLTVL.

The chain uses TRBV6-1 and TRBJ2-4; a weak D match, TRBD1 (6 bases). The CDR3 has 14 amino acids. Germline-derived CDR1 and CDR2 are MNHNS and SASEGT. The CDR3, as DNA: TGTGCGGGCAGTGGGGGCAGCGACGAAGAGACTCAGTACTTC. This sequence encodes CAGSGGSDEETQYF.

The rearrangement joins TRBV6-5 to TRBJ2-3, with D possibly being TRBD1 (6 bases). The germline V gene has CDR1 MNHEY and CDR2 SVGAGI. The CDR3 runs to 15 residues. Trimming cost V 5 bases and J 12 bases, with 24 bases left between them. CDR3 bases: TGTGCCAGCAGTCACAGGGAAGGGCACAAAAACATTCAGTATTTT. Translation gives CASSHREGHKNIQYF.

This clonotype was recorded many times. J is TRBJ2-7 and V is TRBV10-1; D is possibly TRBD1 (6 bases). The CDR3 covers 12 residues. Germline CDR1 and CDR2: WNHNN and SYGVQD (reference sequence). Trimming shortened V by 8 bases and J by 2 bases, and 10 bases separated the two germline ends. The CDR3 sequence: CASLGTPYEQYF. The CDR3 DNA reads TGCGCCAGCCTCGGGACACCCTACGAGCAGTACTTC.

This clonotype was found many times. The rearrangement joins TRBV4-1 to TRBJ2-3; 8 nucleotides match TRBD2. With 2 bases clipped from V and 1 base from J, the junction kept 2 bases outside the gene matches. The germline V gene encodes CDR1 MGHRA and CDR2 YSYEKL. The CDR3 is 15 amino acids. The CDR3 spells CASSQILAGTDTQYF. For the CDR3, the DNA is TGCGCCAGCAGCCAAATACTAGCGGGCACAGATACGCAGTATTTT.

The chain joins TRBV30 to TRBJ2-5; the D is unclear. With the DNA end fitting TRBJ2-7 better, the J assignment may be wrong. Germline V CDR1 and CDR2: GTSNPN, SVGIG (reference sequence). CDR3 length: 13 amino acids. The CDR3 DNA reads as TGTGCCTGGGACACCTCCCCCACCTACGAGCAGTACTTC. Residues: CAWDTSPTYEQYF.

This clonotype was seen a few times. The V and J genes are TRBV27 and TRBJ2-2; D gene uncertain. Germline-derived CDR1 and CDR2 are MNHEY and SMNVEV (reference sequence). This CDR3 is 14 amino acids long. Trimming pared 0 bases from V and 3 bases from J, leaving 5 bases between. CDR3 loop: CASSLSGYTGELFF. The CDR3 DNA follows: TGTGCCAGCAGTTTATCGGGATACACCGGGGAGCTGTTTTTT.

The chain has TRBV6-1 and TRBJ2-3; D may match TRBD1 or TRBD2 (5 bases each). Germline CDR1 and CDR2: MNHNS and SASEGT. The CDR3 spans 14 residues. The CDR3 region has the DNA TGTGCGGGCAGTGTGGGGACGGCCACAGATACGCAGTATTTT. The encoded protein is CAGSVGTATDTQYF.

V gene TRBV11-3 combines with J gene TRBJ2-7; D tentatively fits TRBD1 or TRBD2 (5 bases each). The end of the DNA fits TRBJ2-1 better, so the J call may be wrong. The CDR3 has 15 amino acids. CDR1 and CDR2 (germline): SGHNT, YENEEA. The CDR3 coding sequence is TGTGCCAGCAGCCCAATGGGGGATAGTTACAATGAGCAGTTCTTC. It encodes CASSPMGDSYNEQFF.

In its sample, this clonotype was seen many times. V and J are TRBV6-1 and TRBJ2-3, with TRBD2 matching over 7 bases. The CDR3 contains 12 residues. V shed 8 bases, J shed 8 bases, and the junction held 7 bases outside the gene matches. CDR1 MNHNS and CDR2 SASEGT come from the germline V gene. CDR3 nucleotide sequence: TGTGCCAGCGCCCCTGGGGGGGGTACGCAGTATTTT. Translation: CASAPGGGTQYF.

V is TRBV6-1 and J is TRBJ2-1; no clear D. The better agreement between TRBJ2-7 and the DNA end casts doubt on the J call. This CDR3 has 13 amino acids. Germline loops: CDR1 MNHNS, CDR2 SASEGT. The DNA of the CDR3 is TGTGCCAGCAGTGACAGGTCATCGGGCGAGCAGTACTTC. Translated: CASSDRSSGEQYF.

This sequence joins TRBV7-2 and TRBJ1-1; TRBD1 matches at 8 bases. Germline V gene lookup returns CDR1 SGHTA and CDR2 FQGNSA. The CDR3 is 18 amino acids. Unmatched junction bases numbered 10, after V lost 1 base and J lost 0 bases. The CDR3 loop is CASSLGGGRGRVNTEAFF. The CDR3 DNA is TGTGCCAGCAGCTTAGGGGGGGGCAGGGGGCGGGTGAACACTGAAGCTTTCTTT.

This clonotype was seen repeatedly, ten times or more. The V gene is TRBV7-6, the J gene TRBJ2-1, with 9 positions matching TRBD2. Trimming at V came to 2 bases and at J to 9 bases, leaving 17 bases not matched to a gene. Germline V gene lookup returns CDR1 SGHVS and CDR2 FNYEAQ. This CDR3 has 18 residues. CDR3 residues: CASSLTYFSGSRRTEQFF. The CDR3 nucleotides read TGTGCCAGCAGCTTAACTTACTTTAGCGGGAGTAGGAGAACTGAGCAGTTCTTC.

This clonotype has a handful of counts. The genes are TRBV3-1 and TRBJ2-5; D remains ambiguous. The J call could be wrong; TRBJ2-7 is a better fit for the DNA end. The CDR3 is made up of 13 amino acids. Germline-derived CDR1 and CDR2 are LGHDT and YNNKEL (reference sequence). This CDR3 reads CASSRLGLDEQYF. CDR3 DNA: TGTGCCAGCAGCCGACTTGGGCTCGACGAGCAGTACTTC.

As regards this clonotype: The junction differs from germline at one of its ends, possibly a read error. The CDR3 DNA is TGTGCCAGCAGTTATCAGCGAGCGGTGAGCACAGAGACGCAGTATTTT. Protein product: CASSYQRAVSTETQYF. This sequence joins TRBV6-5 and TRBJ2-3; D possibly corresponds to TRBD2 (5 bases). This CDR3 has 16 residues. Germline V gives CDR1 MNHEY, CDR2 SVGAGI.

This clonotype has a count of ten or more. The chain links TRBV11-2 to TRBJ2-2; 9 nucleotides align to TRBD1. CDR3 length equals 17 residues. Germline V lookup: CDR1 SGHAT, CDR2 FQNNGV. The V gene end was trimmed by 1 base and the J gene end by 6 bases; junction bases not matched to a gene: 9. The CDR3 reads CASSLAFGQGIPGELFF. The CDR3 DNA reads TGTGCCAGCAGCTTAGCTTTTGGACAGGGGATTCCCGGGGAGCTGTTTTTT.

This clonotype is labeled as medium-sized (0.01 to 0.1%). This sequence joins TRBV27 and TRBJ2-5; 10 bases line up with TRBD2. The V gene end was trimmed by 7 bases and the J gene end by 11 bases; junction bases not matched to a gene: 13. CDR3 length equals 14 residues. CDR1 is MNHEY, CDR2 SMNVEV, per germline (reference sequence). CDR3 coding DNA: TGTGCCAGCAAAAAGCGGGAGGGCCCTTGGGAGCAGTACTTC. It is translated as CASKKREGPWEQYF.

This clonotype occurred a few times. V usage is TRBV5-1 and J usage is TRBJ1-2; TRBD1 is a possible D gene (6 bases). CDR1 SGHRS and CDR2 YFSETQ come from the germline V gene. Trimming left V 0 bases short and J 5 bases short, with 14 bases between. CDR3 length: 15 amino acids. The DNA for the CDR3 is TGCGCCAGCAGCTTGGGGGCAGGGGCAAATTATGGCTACACCTTC. It specifies CASSLGAGANYGYTF. Supplemented by reference TRBV5-1 and TRBJ1-2, the full variable domain reads KAGVTQTPRYLIKTRGQQVTLSCSPISGHRSVSWYQQTPGQGLQFLFEYFSETQRNKGNFPGRFSGRQFSNSRSEMNVSTLELGDSALYLCASSLGAGANYGYTFGSGTRLTVV.

Concerning this clonotype itself: A read error may produce the germline difference seen at one junction end. The chain uses TRBV6-1 and TRBJ2-1, with D perhaps matching TRBD1 or TRBD2 (5 bases each). With the DNA end fitting TRBJ2-7 better, the J assignment may be wrong. Germline CDR1 MNHNS, CDR2 SASEGT. CDR3 length equals 13 residues. CDR3 nucleotide sequence: TGTGCCAGCAGGGAAGGGACCACAGATGCGCAGTACTTC. The encoded protein is CASREGTTDAQYF.

The chain has TRBV6-1 and TRBJ2-5; TRBD2 might be the D (6 bases). The J call could be wrong; TRBJ2-7 is a better fit for the DNA end. The CDR3 sequence is 14 residues long. CDR1 and CDR2 from the germline V gene are MNHNS and SASEGT. The CDR3 DNA reads as TGTGCCAGCCACCTCCGTGCGGGACGGTACGAGCAGTACTTC. Protein product: CASHLRAGRYEQYF.

There are many counts of this clonotype. The rearrangement uses TRBV7-2 and TRBJ2-7, with D hard to call. The CDR3 has 15 amino acids. Germline V gene data show CDR1 as SGHTA and CDR2 as FQGNSA. V lost 7 bases, J lost 2 bases, and 18 bases lay in between. The CDR3 DNA reads as TGTGCCAGCAAACTGGCCGGGTTAGGGACCTACGAGCAGTACTTC. Translation gives CASKLAGLGTYEQYF.

This rearrangement joins TRBV5-1 to TRBJ1-3; 10 bases map to TRBD1. This CDR3 has 17 amino acids. The germline CDR1 and CDR2 sequences are SGHRS and YFSETQ. The J segment lost 0 bases and the V segment lost 4 bases, leaving 7 bases of the junction unmatched. The CDR3, as DNA: TGCGCCAGCAGCCGGTGGACAGGGGGTAACTCTGGAAACACCATATATTTT. Amino acid sequence: CASSRWTGGNSGNTIYF.

The CDR3 nucleotides read TGTGCCAGCAGTGAAGTGATCACTAGCGGGAGTGTCACCGGGGAGCTGTTTTTT. This sequence encodes CASSEVITSGSVTGELFF. The chain couples TRBV6-1 to TRBJ2-2, with 11 bases aligning to TRBD2. From germline, CDR1 is MNHNS and CDR2 SASEGT. The J segment lost 4 bases and the V segment lost 1 base, leaving 8 bases of the junction unmatched. The CDR3 consists of 18 residues.

V is TRBV27 and J is TRBJ2-5; D tentatively fits TRBD1 or TRBD2 (6 bases each). The ends were cut back, 9 bases at V and 0 bases at J, with 17 bases in the middle. The length of the CDR3 is 15 residues. The germline V gene has CDR1 MNHEY and CDR2 SMNVEV (reference sequence). The CDR3 region is CARALGGTYQETQYF. The CDR3 bases are TGTGCCAGGGCGCTCGGGGGCACTTACCAAGAGACCCAGTACTTC.

Judged by abundance, this clonotype is medium-sized. The chain combines TRBV6-1 with TRBJ1-4; the match to TRBD1 covers 7 bases. Germline lookup yields CDR1 MNHNS and CDR2 SASEGT. Trimming took 7 bases from V and 6 from J; bases not matched to a gene: 8. The CDR3 contains 14 residues. CDR3 protein: CASTGNTGDEKLFF. For the CDR3, the DNA is TGTGCCAGCACTGGCAACACAGGGGATGAAAAACTGTTTTTT.

This clonotype was recorded at least ten times. J is TRBJ1-1 and V is TRBV27, with no clear D. Trimming shortened V by 4 bases and J by 1 base, and 7 bases separated the two germline ends. This CDR3 has 13 amino acids. Per germline, CDR1 MNHEY and CDR2 SMNVEV (reference sequence). The CDR3 nucleotides read TGTGCCAGCAGTTCCCACCAGAACACTGAAGCTTTCTTT. It yields the protein CASSSHQNTEAFF.

In this sample, this clonotype turned up a few times. The V call is TRBV12-3 or TRBV12-4, the J call TRBJ2-5; possibly TRBD1 for D (5 bases). Trimming took off 7 bases at V and 5 bases at J, with 14 bases between the two ends. The CDR3 is 13 residues long. CDR3 in amino acids: CASTFREGETQYF. In nucleotides, the CDR3 is TGTGCCAGCACCTTCAGGGAAGGGGAGACCCAGTACTTC.

Concerning this clonotype itself: One end of the junction is discordant with germline, which a read error may explain. This chain uses TRBV27 with TRBJ2-5, with TRBD1 matching 7 bases. There are 17 residues in the CDR3. The germline gives CDR1 MNHEY, CDR2 SMNVEV (reference sequence). In DNA, the CDR3 is TGTGCCAGCAGTGCGGGCCGAGTGGGTCGTGGGACAGAGACGCAGTACTTC. This gives the protein CASSAGRVGRGTETQYF.

On this clonotype: A junction end diverges from the germline sequence, so it may reflect a read error. The rearrangement links TRBV10-2 to TRBJ2-3; D is perhaps TRBD1 or TRBD2 (5 bases each). This CDR3 is 15 amino acids long. CDR1 is WSHSY and CDR2 is SAAADI in the germline V gene. CDR3 protein: CASSPQAASTGTQFF. The CDR3 bases are TGCGCCAGCTCCCCCCAGGCTGCGAGCACCGGGACGCAGTTTTTT.

This clonotype was found a few times. This chain uses TRBV5-1 with TRBJ2-2; possibly TRBD2 for D (5 bases). Germline V lookup: CDR1 SGHRS, CDR2 YFSETQ. V gave up 1 base and J gave up 2 bases, with 6 bases separating them. The CDR3 runs to 14 residues. CDR3 DNA sequence: TGCGCCAGCAGCTTGCGGGGTAACACCGGGGAGCTGTTTTTT. It codes for CASSLRGNTGELFF.

As for this clonotype: The junction departs from germline at one end; a sequencing error may be responsible. The chain combines TRBV27 with TRBJ2-3; weak D call: TRBD1 (5 bases). The CDR3 contains 16 residues. Germline-derived CDR1 and CDR2 are MNHEY and SMNVEV (reference sequence). For the CDR3, the DNA is TGTGCTATCCGTGGGGTCCAGGCAATGAACACAGGTACGCAGTATTTT. Translating it yields CAIRGVQAMNTGTQYF.